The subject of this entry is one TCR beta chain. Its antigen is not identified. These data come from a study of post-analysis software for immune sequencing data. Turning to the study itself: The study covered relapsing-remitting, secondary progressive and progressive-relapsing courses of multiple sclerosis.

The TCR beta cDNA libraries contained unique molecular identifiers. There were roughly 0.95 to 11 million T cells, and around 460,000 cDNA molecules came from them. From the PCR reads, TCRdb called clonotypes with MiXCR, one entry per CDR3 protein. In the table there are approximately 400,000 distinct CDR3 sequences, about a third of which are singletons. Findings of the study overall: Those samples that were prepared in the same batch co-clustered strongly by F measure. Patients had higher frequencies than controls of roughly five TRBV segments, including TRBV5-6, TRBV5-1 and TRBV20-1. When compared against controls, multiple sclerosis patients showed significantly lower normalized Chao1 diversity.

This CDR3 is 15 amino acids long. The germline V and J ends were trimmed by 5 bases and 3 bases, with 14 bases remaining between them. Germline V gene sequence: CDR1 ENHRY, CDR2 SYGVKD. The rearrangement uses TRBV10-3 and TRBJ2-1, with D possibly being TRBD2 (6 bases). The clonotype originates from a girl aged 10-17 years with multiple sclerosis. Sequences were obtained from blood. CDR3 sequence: CAISSPGEIYNEQFF. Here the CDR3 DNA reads TGTGCCATCAGTAGTCCGGGAGAGATCTACAATGAGCAGTTCTTC.